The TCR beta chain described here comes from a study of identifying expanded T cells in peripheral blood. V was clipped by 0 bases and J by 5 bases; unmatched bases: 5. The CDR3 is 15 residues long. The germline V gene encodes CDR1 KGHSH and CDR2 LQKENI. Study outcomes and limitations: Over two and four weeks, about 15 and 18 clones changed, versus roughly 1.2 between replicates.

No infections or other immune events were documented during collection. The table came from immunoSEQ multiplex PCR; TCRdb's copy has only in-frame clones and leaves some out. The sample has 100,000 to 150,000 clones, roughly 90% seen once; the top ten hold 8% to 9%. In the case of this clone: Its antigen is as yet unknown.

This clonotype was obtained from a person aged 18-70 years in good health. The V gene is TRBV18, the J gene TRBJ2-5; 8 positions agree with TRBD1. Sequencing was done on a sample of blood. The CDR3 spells CASSPPAPGGETQYF. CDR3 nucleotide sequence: TGTGCCAGCTCACCACCGGCGCCAGGGGGCGAGACCCAGTACTTC.